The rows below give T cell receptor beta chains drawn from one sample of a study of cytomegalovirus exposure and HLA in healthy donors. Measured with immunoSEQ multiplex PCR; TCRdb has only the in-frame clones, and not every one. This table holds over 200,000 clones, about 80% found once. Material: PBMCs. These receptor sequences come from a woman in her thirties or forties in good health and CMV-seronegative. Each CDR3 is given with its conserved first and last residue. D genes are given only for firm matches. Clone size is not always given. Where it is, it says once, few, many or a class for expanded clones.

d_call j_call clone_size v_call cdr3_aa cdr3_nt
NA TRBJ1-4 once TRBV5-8 CASSLVARDFNEKLFF TGTGCCAGCAGCCTTGTAGCCCGGGACTTTAATGAAAAACTGTTTTTT
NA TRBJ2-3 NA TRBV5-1 CASSLATPPDTQYF TGCGCCAGCAGCTTGGCCACTCCTCCAGATACGCAGTATTTT
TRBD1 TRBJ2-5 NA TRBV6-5 CASSYTPDRSETQYF TGTGCCAGCAGTTACACCCCGGACAGGTCCGAGACCCAGTACTTC
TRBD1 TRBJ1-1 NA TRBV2 CAGTGETEAFF TGTGCCGGTACAGGGGAGACTGAAGCTTTCTTT
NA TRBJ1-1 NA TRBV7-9 CASRPPVMGGDTEAFF TGTGCCAGCAGACCGCCGGTGATGGGGGGAGACACTGAAGCTTTCTTT
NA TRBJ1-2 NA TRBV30 CAWSTGQAPGDGYTF TGTGCCTGGAGTACGGGTCAGGCGCCAGGGGATGGCTACACCTTC
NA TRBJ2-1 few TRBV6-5 CASSYQGQPYNEQFF TGTGCCAGCAGTTACCAAGGACAGCCCTACAATGAGCAGTTCTTC
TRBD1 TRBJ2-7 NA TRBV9 CASSVGPGDSEQYF TGTGCCAGCAGCGTAGGCCCCGGGGACAGCGAGCAGTACTTC
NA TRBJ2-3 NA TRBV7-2 CASRRGTRTHTDTQYF TGTGCCAGCCGTAGAGGAACTAGAACACACACAGATACGCAGTATTTT
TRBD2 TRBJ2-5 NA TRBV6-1 CASSDRSGGLLFPGETQYF TGTGCCAGCAGTGATCGGAGCGGGGGGCTTCTCTTCCCGGGAGAGACCCAGTACTTC
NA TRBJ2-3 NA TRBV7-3 CASSLGSGASTDTQYF TGTGCCAGCAGCTTAGGGTCGGGTGCGAGCACAGATACGCAGTATTTT
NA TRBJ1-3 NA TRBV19 CASQGASSSGNTIYF TGTGCCAGCCAAGGAGCCTCGAGCTCTGGAAACACCATATATTTT
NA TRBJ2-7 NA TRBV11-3 CASSFSGLQSSEQYF TGTGCCAGCAGCTTTAGCGGTCTCCAGTCCTCCGAGCAGTACTTC
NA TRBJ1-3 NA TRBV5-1 CASSLGQNSGNTIYF TGCGCCAGCAGCTTGGGACAGAACTCTGGAAACACCATATATTTT
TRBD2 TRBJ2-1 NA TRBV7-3 CASSPASGTYNEQFF TGTGCCAGCAGCCCCGCTAGCGGTACCTACAATGAGCAGTTCTTC
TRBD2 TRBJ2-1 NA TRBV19 CASSIGGGGAHEQFF TGTGCCAGTAGTATAGGTGGCGGGGGGGCCCATGAGCAGTTCTTC
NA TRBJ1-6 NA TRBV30 CAWSIGARGSPLHF TGTGCCTGGAGTATTGGGGCCCGTGGTTCACCCCTCCACTTT
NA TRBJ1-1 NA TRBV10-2 CASINRTVTFF TGCGCCAGCATTAATAGGACAGTAACTTTCTTT
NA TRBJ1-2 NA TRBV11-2 CASSFHNYGYTF TGTGCCAGCAGCTTCCATAACTATGGCTACACCTTC
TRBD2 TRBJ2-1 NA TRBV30 CAWSVGGGVREEQFF TGTGCCTGGAGTGTCGGCGGGGGAGTCCGTGAGGAGCAGTTCTTC